The clone carrying this T cell receptor (beta chain) occurred many times. The sample belongs to a study of identical twins. This CDR3 has 16 residues. Germline CDR1 is MNHNY and CDR2 is SVGAGI (reference sequence). Trimming took off 4 bases at V and 0 bases at J, with 13 bases between the two ends. TCRdb ran MiXCR on the 5' RACE reads and lists one entry per CDR3 protein. The sample shows more than 350,000 distinct CDR3 sequences, approximately 9.1% of them seen only once. The sample comprised naive T cells sorted from blood. V is TRBV6-6 and J is TRBJ1-5; D unresolved. This TCR was recovered from a woman aged 45 to 65 in good health. The CDR3 reads CASSFSSSYSNQPQHF. The CDR3 DNA sequence: TGTGCCAGCAGTTTCAGCAGCTCGTATAGCAATCAGCCCCAGCATTTT.